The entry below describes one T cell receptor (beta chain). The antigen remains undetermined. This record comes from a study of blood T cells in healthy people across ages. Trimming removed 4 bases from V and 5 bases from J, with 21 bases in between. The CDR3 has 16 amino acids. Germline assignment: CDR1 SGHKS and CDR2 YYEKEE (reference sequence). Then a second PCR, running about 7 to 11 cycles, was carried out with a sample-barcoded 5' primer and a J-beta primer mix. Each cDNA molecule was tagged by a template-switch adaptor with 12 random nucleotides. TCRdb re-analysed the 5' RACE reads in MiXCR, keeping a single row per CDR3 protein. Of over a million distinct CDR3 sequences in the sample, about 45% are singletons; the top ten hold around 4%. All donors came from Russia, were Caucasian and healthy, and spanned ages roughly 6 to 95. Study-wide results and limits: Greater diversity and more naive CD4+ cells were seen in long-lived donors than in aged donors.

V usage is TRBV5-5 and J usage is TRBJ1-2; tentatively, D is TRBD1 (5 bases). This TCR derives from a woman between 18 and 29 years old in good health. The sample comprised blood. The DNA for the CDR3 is TGTGCCAGCAGCCCCCTAGGGGCAGAGACGCTTTATGGCTACACCTTC. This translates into CASSPLGAETLYGYTF.